The present T cell receptor (beta chain) was sequenced within a study of T cell changes during pregnancy in multiple sclerosis. The CDR3 runs 17 residues. CDR1 MRHNA and CDR2 SNTAGT come from the germline V gene. V was clipped by 6 bases and J by 4 bases, with 22 bases between them. Generated by immunoSEQ multiplex PCR, the TCRdb table keeps only in-frame clones and is missing some. This table has some 66,000 clones, around 90% appearing once. The sequencing here drew on CD8+ T cells from peripheral blood mononuclear cells, taken before pregnancy. The chain uses TRBV6-4 and TRBJ1-5; tentative D call: TRBD1 (6 bases). This receptor was taken from a female donor with multiple sclerosis, enrolled in a pregnancy study. Written as DNA, the CDR3 is TGTGCCAGCAGGAAACCAGGCACTACAGGGTGGAATCAGCCCCAGCATTTT. Translating it yields CASRKPGTTGWNQPQHF.